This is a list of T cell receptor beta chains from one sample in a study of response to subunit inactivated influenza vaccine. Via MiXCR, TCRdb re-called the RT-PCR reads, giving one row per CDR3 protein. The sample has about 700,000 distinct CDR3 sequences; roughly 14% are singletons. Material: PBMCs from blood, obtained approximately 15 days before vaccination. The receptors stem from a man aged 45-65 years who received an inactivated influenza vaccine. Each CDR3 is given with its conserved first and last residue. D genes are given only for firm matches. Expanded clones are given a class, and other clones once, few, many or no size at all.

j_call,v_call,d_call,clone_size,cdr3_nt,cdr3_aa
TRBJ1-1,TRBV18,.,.,TGTGCCAGCTCACCAGTATCCACTGAAGCTTTCTTT,CASSPVSTEAFF
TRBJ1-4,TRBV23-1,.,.,TGCGCCAGCAGTCAATCGTTCCTCGGGGGAGTGAATGAAAAACTGTTTTTT,CASSQSFLGGVNEKLFF
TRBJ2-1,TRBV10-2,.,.,TGCGCCAGCAGTGTAGACAGTAGCTCCTACAATGAGCAGTTCTTC,CASSVDSSSYNEQFF
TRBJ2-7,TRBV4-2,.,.,TGTGCCAGCAGCCAAGGTCGAGGTAGTTACGAGCAGTACTTC,CASSQGRGSYEQYF
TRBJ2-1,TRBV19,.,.,TGTGCCAGTAGTATCGGATCCAACAATGAGCAGTTCTTC,CASSIGSNNEQFF
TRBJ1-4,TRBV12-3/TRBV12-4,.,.,TGTGCCAGCAGTTTAGTGTTTGCAACTAATGAAAAACTGTTTTTT,CASSLVFATNEKLFF
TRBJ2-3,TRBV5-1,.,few,TGCGCCAGCAGCTTGGCCTCCTTTGGGGACGGGGATACGCAGTATTTT,CASSLASFGDGDTQYF
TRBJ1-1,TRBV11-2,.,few,TGTGCCAGCAGCTTAGACACAGGGAGTGGAACTGAAGCTTTCTTT,CASSLDTGSGTEAFF
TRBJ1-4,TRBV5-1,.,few,TGCGCCAGCAGATCCCCGGGCAGGGGCGAAATACTGTTTTTT,CASRSPGRGEILFF
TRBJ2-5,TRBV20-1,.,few,TGCAGTGCTAGAGGGGACTCGCTCATGGAGACCCAGTACTTC,CSARGDSLMETQYF
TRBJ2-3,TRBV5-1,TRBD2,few,TGCGCCAGCAGCTTGTCGGGGACTGGCGGGAGAGTCACAGATACGCAGTATTTT,CASSLSGTGGRVTDTQYF
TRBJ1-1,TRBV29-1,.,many,TGCAGCGTTGACGGTGGGGGTCACACTGAAGCTTTCTTT,CSVDGGGHTEAFF
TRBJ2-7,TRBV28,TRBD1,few,TGTGCCAGCAGTCTACAGGGGGGAAACTCCTACGAGCAGTACTTC,CASSLQGGNSYEQYF
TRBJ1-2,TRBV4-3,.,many,TGCGCCAGCAGCCAAGAATGGTATAACTATGGCTACACCTTC,CASSQEWYNYGYTF
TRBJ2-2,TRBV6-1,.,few,TGTGCCAGCAGTGATGCCGGGGGAGTCGGGGAGCTGTTTTTT,CASSDAGGVGELFF
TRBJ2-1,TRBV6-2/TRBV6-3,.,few,TGTGCCAGCAGTTACGCCCCGGGCGCCTACAATGAGCAGTTCTTC,CASSYAPGAYNEQFF
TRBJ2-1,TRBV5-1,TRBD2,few,TGCGCCAGCAGCCCCGGGACTAGCGGGAAAGTTTCCTACAATGAGCAGTTCTTC,CASSPGTSGKVSYNEQFF
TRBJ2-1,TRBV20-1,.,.,TGCAGTGCTAGACCTACCGGGACTGGTTACAATGAGCAGTTCTTC,CSARPTGTGYNEQFF
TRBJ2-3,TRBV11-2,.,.,TGTGCCAGCAGCTTAGTTGTAACCTTGGGGGTCCGAGATACGCAGTATTTT,CASSLVVTLGVRDTQYF
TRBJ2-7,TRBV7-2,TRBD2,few,TGTGCCAGCAGCTTTCTAGCGGGAGGAGAACTGGGCTACGAGCAGTACTTC,CASSFLAGGELGYEQYF
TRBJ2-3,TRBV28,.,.,TGTGCCACTTTTCCTCCGGGCACAGATACGCAGTATTTT,CATFPPGTDTQYF
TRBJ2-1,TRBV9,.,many,TGTGCCAGCAGCCCCCGGGAGCGGTACAATGAGCAGTTCTTC,CASSPRERYNEQFF
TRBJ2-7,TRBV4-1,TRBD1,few,TGCGCCAGCAGACAACTCCGGGACAGGGGCTACGAGCAGTACTTC,CASRQLRDRGYEQYF
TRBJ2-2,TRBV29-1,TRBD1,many,TGCAGCGTCCAGGACAGGTCGAACACCGGGGAGCTGTTTTTT,CSVQDRSNTGELFF
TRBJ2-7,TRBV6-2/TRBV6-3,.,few,TGTGCCAGCAGCCCCGGTCCTCAGGGCGAGCAGTACTTC,CASSPGPQGEQYF
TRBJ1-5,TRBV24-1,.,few,TGTGCCACCAGCCCGTCCCGGGAGAGCAATCAGCCCCAGCATTTT,CATSPSRESNQPQHF
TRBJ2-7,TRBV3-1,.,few,TGTGCCAGCAGCAGAGGGAGAGAAACCTACGAGCAGTACTTC,CASSRGRETYEQYF
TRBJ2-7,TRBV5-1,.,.,TGCGCCAGCAGCTTGAACAGGATCCGGGGGCAGTACTTC,CASSLNRIRGQYF
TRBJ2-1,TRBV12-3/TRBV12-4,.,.,TGTGCCAGCAGTTCGGGACGGTCTGAGGGGAATGAGCAGTTCTTC,CASSSGRSEGNEQFF
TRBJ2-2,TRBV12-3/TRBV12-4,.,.,TGTGCCAGCAGTCCTAGTAGCGGAGGGGTATCCGGGGAGCTGTTTTTT,CASSPSSGGVSGELFF
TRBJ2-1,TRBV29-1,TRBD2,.,TGCAGCGTTGCGAACGGGGGGGCCTACAATGAGCAGTTCTTC,CSVANGGAYNEQFF
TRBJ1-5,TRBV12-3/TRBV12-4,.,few,TGTGCCAGCAGTATCGGGTTACAAGGTCAGCCCCAGCATTTT,CASSIGLQGQPQHF
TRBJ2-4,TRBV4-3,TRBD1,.,TGCGCCAGCAGCCAGAAGGACAGGGGGAAAAACATTCAGTACTTC,CASSQKDRGKNIQYF